This is a list of T cell receptor beta chains from one sample in a study of blood T cell repertoires in COVID-19. Profiling relied on immunoSEQ multiplex PCR, and the TCRdb table lists in-frame clones only, not all of them. The sample shows fewer than 150,000 clones, under 85% of them seen only once. What was sequenced was PBMCs or T cells enriched from blood (not recorded which). The receptors were gathered from a woman between 18 and 29 years old who had been exposed to COVID-19. Both conserved end residues are part of each CDR3. The order of the fields is J gene, V gene, CDR3 protein.

>TRBJ2-6|TRBV11-2
CASSGVDRVVAGANVLTF
>TRBJ2-1|TRBV24-1
CATSDPGLAGDNEQFF
>TRBJ1-1|TRBV27
CASSLSQGGNVGTEAFF
>TRBJ2-3|TRBV9
CASSVGFGGSTDTQYF
>TRBJ1-4|TRBV5-5
CASSLDILRGEKLFF
>TRBJ2-5|TRBV7-9
CASSFIQETQYF
>TRBJ2-1|TRBV27
CASSQFTSGRSNEQFF
>TRBJ2-1|TRBV6-1
CASSETISSYNEQFF
>TRBJ1-1|TRBV30
CAWNSVRNTEAFF
>TRBJ1-4|TRBV6-5
CASSNFPGQGWEKLFF
>TRBJ2-3|TRBV19
CASSITGGRADTQYF
>TRBJ1-1|TRBV18
CASSLQRVTGGTTEAFF
>TRBJ2-2|TRBV7-3
CASSLSGNTGELFF
>TRBJ1-5|TRBV3-1/TRBV3-2
CASSRGDGSRGQPQHF
>TRBJ2-5|TRBV4-1
CASSQGWYTQETQYF
>TRBJ2-1|TRBV6-6
CASSQDSRSYNEQFF
>TRBJ2-3|TRBV7-2
CASSSSGGRDTQYF
>TRBJ1-2|TRBV24-1
CATSASGHGYTF
>TRBJ2-7|TRBV29-1
CSVDGVRGYEQYF
>TRBJ1-2|TRBV6-5
CASSYDSANYGYTF
>TRBJ2-7|TRBV7-2
CASSLAPGLAGGEQYF
>TRBJ2-2|TRBV5-3
CARSLVRLLSTGELFF
>TRBJ1-1|TRBV30
CAWSRDRNTEAFF
>TRBJ1-2|TRBV3-1/TRBV3-2
CASSQVGGGTGDYGYTF
>TRBJ2-7|TRBV12-5
CASGFRLAGGTSEAEQYF